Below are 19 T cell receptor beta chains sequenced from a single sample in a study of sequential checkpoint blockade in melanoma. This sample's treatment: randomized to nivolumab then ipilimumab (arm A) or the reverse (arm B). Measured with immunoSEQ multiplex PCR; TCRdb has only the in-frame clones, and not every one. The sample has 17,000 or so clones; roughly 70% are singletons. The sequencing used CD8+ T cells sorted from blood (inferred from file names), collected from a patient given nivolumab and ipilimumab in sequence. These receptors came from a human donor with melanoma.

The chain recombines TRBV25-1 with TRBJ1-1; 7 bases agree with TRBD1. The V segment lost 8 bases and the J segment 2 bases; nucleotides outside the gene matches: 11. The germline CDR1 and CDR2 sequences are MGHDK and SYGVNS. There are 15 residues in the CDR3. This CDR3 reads CASGRTGGRNTEAFF. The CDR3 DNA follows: TGTGCCAGCGGCCGGACAGGAGGCAGAAACACTGAAGCTTTCTTT. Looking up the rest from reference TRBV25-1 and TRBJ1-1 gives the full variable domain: EADIYQTPRYLVIGTGKKITLECSQTMGHDKMYWYQQDPGMELHLIHYSYGVNSTEKGDLSSESTVSRIRTEHFPLTLESARPSHTSQYLCASGRTGGRNTEAFFGQGTRLTVV.

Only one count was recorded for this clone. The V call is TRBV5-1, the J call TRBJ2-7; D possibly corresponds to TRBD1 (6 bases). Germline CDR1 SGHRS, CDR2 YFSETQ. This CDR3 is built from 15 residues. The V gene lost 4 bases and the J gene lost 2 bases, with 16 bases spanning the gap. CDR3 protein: CASSTSDRFPYEQYF. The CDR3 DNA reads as TGCGCCAGCAGCACCTCGGACAGATTCCCCTACGAGCAGTACTTC.

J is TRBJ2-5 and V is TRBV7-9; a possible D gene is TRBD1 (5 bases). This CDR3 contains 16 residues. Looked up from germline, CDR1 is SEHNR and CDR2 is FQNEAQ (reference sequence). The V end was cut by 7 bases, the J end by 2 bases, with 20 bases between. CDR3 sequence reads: CASNRLIHRPQETQYF. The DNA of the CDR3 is TGTGCCAGCAACCGATTAATCCACAGGCCTCAAGAGACCCAGTACTTC.

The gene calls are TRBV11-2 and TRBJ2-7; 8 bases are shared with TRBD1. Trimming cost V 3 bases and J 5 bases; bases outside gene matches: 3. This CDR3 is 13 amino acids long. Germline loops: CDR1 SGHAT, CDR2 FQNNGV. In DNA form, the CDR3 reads TGTGCCAGCAGCTTTGGGACAGGAGACGAGCAGTACTTC. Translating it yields CASSFGTGDEQYF.

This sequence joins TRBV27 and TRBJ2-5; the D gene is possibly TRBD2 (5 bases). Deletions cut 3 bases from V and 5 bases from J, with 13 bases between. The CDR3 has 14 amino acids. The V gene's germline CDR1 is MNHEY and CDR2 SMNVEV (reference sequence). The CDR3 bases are TGTGCCAGCAGTTTTGAGGGTGGCCGCGAGACCCAGTACTTC. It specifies CASSFEGGRETQYF.

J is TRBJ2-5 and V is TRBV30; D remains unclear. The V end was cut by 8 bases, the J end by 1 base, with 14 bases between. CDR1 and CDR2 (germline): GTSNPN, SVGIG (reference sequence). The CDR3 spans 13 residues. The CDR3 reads CAGIRGIQETQYF. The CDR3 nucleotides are TGTGCCGGTATTCGCGGCATCCAAGAGACCCAGTACTTC.

The CDR3 here is CASSFFPGLAGGRETQYF. The CDR3 region has the DNA TGTGCCAGCAGCTTCTTTCCGGGACTAGCGGGAGGGCGGGAGACCCAGTACTTC. This chain joins TRBV5-6 and TRBJ2-5, with 16 bases identical to TRBD2. V dropped 2 bases and J dropped 5; count of bases not matched to a gene: 9. The CDR3 consists of 18 residues. The germline V gene has CDR1 SGHDT and CDR2 YYEEEE. The full variable domain, rest sourced from reference TRBV5-6 and TRBJ2-5, is DAGVTQSPTHLIKTRGQQVTLRCSPKSGHDTVSWYQQALGQGPQFIFQYYEEEERQRGNFPDRFSGHQFPNYSSELNVNALLLGDSALYLCASSFFPGLAGGRETQYFGPGTRLLVL.

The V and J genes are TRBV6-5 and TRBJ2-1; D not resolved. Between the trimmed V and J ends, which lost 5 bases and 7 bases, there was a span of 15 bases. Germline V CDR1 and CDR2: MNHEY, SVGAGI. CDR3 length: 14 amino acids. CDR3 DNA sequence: TGTGCCAGCAGTCCTTATGGTCTCGGGAATGAGCAGTTCTTC. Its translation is CASSPYGLGNEQFF.

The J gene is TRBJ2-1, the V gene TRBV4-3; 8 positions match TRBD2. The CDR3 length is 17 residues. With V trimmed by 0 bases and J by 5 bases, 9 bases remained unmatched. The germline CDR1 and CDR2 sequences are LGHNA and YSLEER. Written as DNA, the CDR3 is TGCGCCAGCAGCCAAGATTCATCGGGACTAGGGGACAATGAGCAGTTCTTC. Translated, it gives CASSQDSSGLGDNEQFF.

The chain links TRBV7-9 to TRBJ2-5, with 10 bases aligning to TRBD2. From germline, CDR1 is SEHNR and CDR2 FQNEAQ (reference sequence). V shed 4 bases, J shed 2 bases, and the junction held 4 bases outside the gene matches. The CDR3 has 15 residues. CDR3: CASSYGTSAQETQYF. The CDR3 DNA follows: TGTGCCAGCAGCTATGGGACTAGCGCACAAGAGACCCAGTACTTC.

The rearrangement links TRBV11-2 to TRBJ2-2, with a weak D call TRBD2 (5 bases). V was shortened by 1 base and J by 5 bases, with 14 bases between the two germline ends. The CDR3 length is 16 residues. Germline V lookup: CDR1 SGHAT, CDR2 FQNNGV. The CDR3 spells CASSLVAATGTGELFF. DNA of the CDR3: TGTGCCAGCAGCTTAGTGGCAGCTACGGGGACCGGGGAGCTGTTTTTT.

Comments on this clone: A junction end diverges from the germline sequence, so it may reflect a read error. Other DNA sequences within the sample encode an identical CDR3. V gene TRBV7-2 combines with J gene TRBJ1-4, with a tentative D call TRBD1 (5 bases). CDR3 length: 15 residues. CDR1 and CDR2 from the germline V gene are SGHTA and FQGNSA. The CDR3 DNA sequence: TGCGCCAGCAGCCTGGGGGGGGATAGAGAAGAAAAACTGTTTTTT. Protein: CASSLGGDREEKLFF.

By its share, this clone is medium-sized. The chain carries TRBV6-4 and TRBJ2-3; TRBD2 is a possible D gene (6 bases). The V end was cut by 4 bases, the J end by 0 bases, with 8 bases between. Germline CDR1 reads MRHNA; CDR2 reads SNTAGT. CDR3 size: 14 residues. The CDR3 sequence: CASSAGTSTDTQYF. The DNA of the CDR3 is TGTGCCAGCAGTGCCGGGACTAGCACAGATACGCAGTATTTT.

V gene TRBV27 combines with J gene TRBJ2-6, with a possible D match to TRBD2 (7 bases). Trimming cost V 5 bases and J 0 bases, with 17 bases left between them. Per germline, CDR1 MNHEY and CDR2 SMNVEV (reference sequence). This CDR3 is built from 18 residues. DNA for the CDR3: TGTGCCAGCAGTCTGGAGGGGGGGGCGTTCTCTGGGGCCAACGTCCTGACTTTC. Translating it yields CASSLEGGAFSGANVLTF.

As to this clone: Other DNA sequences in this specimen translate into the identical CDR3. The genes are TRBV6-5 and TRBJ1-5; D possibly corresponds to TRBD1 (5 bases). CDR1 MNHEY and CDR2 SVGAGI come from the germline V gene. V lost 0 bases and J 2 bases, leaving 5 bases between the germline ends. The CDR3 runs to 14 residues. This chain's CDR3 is CASSYSGGNQPQHF. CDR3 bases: TGTGCCAGCAGTTACTCAGGGGGCAATCAGCCCCAGCATTTT.

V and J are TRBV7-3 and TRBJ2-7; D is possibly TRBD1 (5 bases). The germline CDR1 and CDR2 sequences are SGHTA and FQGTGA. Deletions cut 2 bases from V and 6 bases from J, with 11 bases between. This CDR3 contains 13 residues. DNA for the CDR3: TGTGCCAGCAGCTTAGCCCAGGGCGGCGAGCAGTACTTC. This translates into CASSLAQGGEQYF.

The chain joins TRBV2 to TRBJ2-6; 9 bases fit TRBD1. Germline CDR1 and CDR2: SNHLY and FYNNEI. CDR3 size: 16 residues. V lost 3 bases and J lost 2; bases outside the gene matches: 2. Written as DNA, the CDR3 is TGTGCCAGCAGTGAGAACAGGGGGCCTGGGGCCAACGTCCTGACTTTC. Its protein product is CASSENRGPGANVLTF.

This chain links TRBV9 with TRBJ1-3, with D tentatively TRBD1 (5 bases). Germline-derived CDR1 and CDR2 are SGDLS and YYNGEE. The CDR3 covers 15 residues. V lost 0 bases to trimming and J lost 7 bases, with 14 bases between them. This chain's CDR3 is CASSVGVTTGNTIYF. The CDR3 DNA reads TGTGCCAGCAGCGTAGGGGTAACAACAGGCAACACCATATATTTT.

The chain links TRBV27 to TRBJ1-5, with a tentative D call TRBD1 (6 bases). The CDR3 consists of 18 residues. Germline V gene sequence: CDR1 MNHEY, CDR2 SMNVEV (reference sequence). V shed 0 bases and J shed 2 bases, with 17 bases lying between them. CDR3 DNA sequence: TGTGCCAGCAGTTTATCGTCGGGGGGCTTAATAGGCAATCAGCCCCAGCATTTT. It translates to CASSLSSGGLIGNQPQHF.